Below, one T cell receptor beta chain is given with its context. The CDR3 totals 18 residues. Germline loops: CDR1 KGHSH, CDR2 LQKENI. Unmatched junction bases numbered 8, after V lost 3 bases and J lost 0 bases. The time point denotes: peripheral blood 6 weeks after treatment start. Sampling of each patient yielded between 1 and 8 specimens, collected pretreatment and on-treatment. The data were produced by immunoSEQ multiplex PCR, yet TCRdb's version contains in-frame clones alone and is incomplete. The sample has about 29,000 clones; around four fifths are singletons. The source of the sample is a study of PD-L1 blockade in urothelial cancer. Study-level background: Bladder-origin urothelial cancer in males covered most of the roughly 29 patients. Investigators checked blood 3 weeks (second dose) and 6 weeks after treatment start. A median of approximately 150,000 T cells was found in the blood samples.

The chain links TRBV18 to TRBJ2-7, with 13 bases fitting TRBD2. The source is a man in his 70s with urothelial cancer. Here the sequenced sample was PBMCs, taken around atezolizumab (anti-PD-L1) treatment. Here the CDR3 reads CASSPQTGTSGISYEQYF. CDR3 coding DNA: TGTGCCAGCTCACCGCAGACGGGGACTAGCGGGATCTCCTACGAGCAGTACTTC. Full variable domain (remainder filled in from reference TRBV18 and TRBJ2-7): NAGVMQNPRHLVRRRGQEARLRCSPMKGHSHVYWYRQLPEEGLKFMVYLQKENIIDESGMPKERFSAEFPKEGPSILRIQQVVRGDSAAYFCASSPQTGTSGISYEQYFGPGTRLTVT.